Following are 16 T cell receptor beta chains from one sample sequenced in a study of identifying expanded T cells in peripheral blood. Profiling relied on immunoSEQ multiplex PCR, and the TCRdb table lists in-frame clones only, not all of them. Here the sample spans roughly 90,000 clones, 85% being singletons. Source material: blood. The receptors derive from a person between 18 and 69 years old in good health.

This chain uses TRBV7-2 with TRBJ2-1, with D unresolved. The length of the CDR3 is 14 residues. The germline V gene has CDR1 SGHTA and CDR2 FQGNSA. Trimming shortened V by 6 bases and J by 5 bases, and 14 bases separated the two germline ends. The CDR3 region is CASRGLSENNEQFF. CDR3 bases: TGTGCCAGCAGAGGCCTCTCTGAGAACAATGAGCAGTTCTTC.

This chain links TRBV10-2 with TRBJ2-2; D remains unclear. Trimming stripped 3 bases from V and 6 bases from J, with 14 bases between. This CDR3 has 15 residues. The V gene's germline CDR1 is WSHSY and CDR2 SAAADI. CDR3 amino acids: CASSEHAPVPGELFF. CDR3 in DNA: TGCGCCAGCAGTGAACATGCGCCCGTCCCCGGGGAGCTGTTTTTT.

This sequence joins TRBV7-9 and TRBJ1-1, with 9 bases aligning to TRBD1. Germline CDR1 is SEHNR and CDR2 is FQNEAQ (reference sequence). This CDR3 spans 14 amino acids. The J segment lost 7 bases and the V segment lost 0 bases, leaving 3 bases of the junction unmatched. This CDR3 reads CASSLAQGAREAFF. The CDR3 nucleotides read TGTGCCAGCAGCTTAGCACAGGGGGCCCGTGAAGCTTTCTTT.

The rearrangement joins TRBV6-9 to TRBJ1-1; 7 bases line up with TRBD1. J lost 1 base, V lost 7 bases, and 6 bases had no gene match. The CDR3 sequence is 14 residues long. Germline V gives CDR1 MNHGY, CDR2 SVAAGI. This chain's CDR3 is CASNLRTGNTEAFF. CDR3 nucleotides: TGTGCCAGCAACTTGCGGACAGGGAACACTGAAGCTTTCTTT.

This chain uses TRBV19 with TRBJ2-7; D not certain. This CDR3 comprises 13 residues. Trimming pared 5 bases from V and 3 bases from J, leaving 11 bases between. Germline V gene sequence: CDR1 LNHDA, CDR2 SQIVND (reference sequence). DNA for the CDR3: TGTGCCAGTAGTGCCCGACGGAACTACGAGCAGTACTTC. Its translation is CASSARRNYEQYF.

The V and J genes are TRBV30 and TRBJ1-2; 7 bases line up with TRBD1. There are 15 residues in the CDR3. V was clipped by 2 bases and J by 7 bases; unmatched bases: 13. Looked up from germline, CDR1 is GTSNPN and CDR2 is SVGIG (reference sequence). The CDR3 here is CAWSNTLSTGSGYTF. The DNA for the CDR3 is TGTGCCTGGAGTAACACTTTATCGACAGGGTCTGGCTACACCTTC.

The V gene is TRBV19, the J gene TRBJ2-3, with D perhaps matching TRBD1 (6 bases). Germline V gene lookup returns CDR1 LNHDA and CDR2 SQIVND (reference sequence). This CDR3 has 12 amino acids. V lost 5 bases to trimming and J lost 8 bases, with 11 bases between them. The CDR3 nucleotides are TGTGCCAGTAGTGGACAGAGGCTTACGCAGTATTTT. It encodes CASSGQRLTQYF.

The chain recombines TRBV6-6 with TRBJ1-1, with D unclear. The V gene's germline CDR1 is MNHNY and CDR2 SVGAGI (reference sequence). CDR3 length: 11 amino acids. The V and J ends lost 2 bases and 8 bases respectively, with 6 bases between them. The CDR3 DNA reads TGTGCCAGCAGTTACGGGCAGGAAGCTTTCTTT. This encodes CASSYGQEAFF.

There are a few counts of this clone. The CDR3 sequence is CASSGQGNTEAFF. The CDR3 bases are TGCGCCAGCAGTGGACAGGGTAACACTGAAGCTTTCTTT. The chain carries TRBV10-2 and TRBJ1-1, with 7 positions matching TRBD1. Germline CDR1 and CDR2: WSHSY and SAAADI. V lost 4 bases to trimming and J lost 2 bases; unmatched junction nucleotides: 1. The CDR3 sequence is 13 residues long.

This clone has only one observation. The chain couples TRBV4-2 to TRBJ2-1, with 9 bases fitting TRBD1. Germline trimming cut 4 bases from V and 3 bases from J; bases unmatched to any gene: 10. Germline lookup yields CDR1 LGHNA and CDR2 YNFKEQ. The CDR3 runs to 17 residues. The CDR3 reads CASSLDAGTGIYNEQFF. The DNA of the CDR3 is TGTGCCAGCAGCCTTGATGCCGGGACAGGGATCTACAATGAGCAGTTCTTC.

This chain uses TRBV6-6 with TRBJ2-7, with D perhaps TRBD1 or TRBD2 (5 bases each). Germline V gives CDR1 MNHNY, CDR2 SVGAGI (reference sequence). The CDR3 has 14 amino acids. The germline V and J ends were trimmed by 7 bases and 5 bases, with 18 bases remaining between them. CDR3 sequence: CASTTGQGKDEQYF. The CDR3 DNA follows: TGTGCCAGCACCACGGGGCAAGGGAAGGACGAGCAGTACTTC.

This chain links TRBV5-1 with TRBJ1-2; D call uncertain. Germline lookup yields CDR1 SGHRS and CDR2 YFSETQ. The CDR3 consists of 14 residues. The ends were cut back, 4 bases at V and 0 bases at J, with 10 bases in the middle. The CDR3: CASSKRSANYGYTF. CDR3 bases: TGCGCCAGCAGCAAAAGGAGTGCTAACTATGGCTACACCTTC.

This chain uses TRBV7-6 with TRBJ1-5; D is uncertain. The V end was cut by 1 base, the J end by 2 bases, with 15 bases between. The CDR3 covers 17 residues. CDR1 SGHVS and CDR2 FNYEAQ come from the germline V gene. The CDR3 DNA follows: TGTGCCAGCAGCTTAGGTTTGGGTGGTATGGGCAATCAGCCCCAGCATTTT. It is translated as CASSLGLGGMGNQPQHF.

The chain uses TRBV19 and TRBJ1-5, with D possibly matching TRBD1 (5 bases). This CDR3 comprises 15 residues. V dropped 2 bases and J dropped 6 bases, with 14 bases sitting between them. The V gene's germline CDR1 is LNHDA and CDR2 SQIVND (reference sequence). CDR3 in amino acids: CASSIPGTGGQPQHF. The CDR3 DNA follows: TGTGCCAGTAGTATACCCGGGACCGGGGGTCAGCCCCAGCATTTT.

V and J are TRBV11-1 and TRBJ1-1; D ambiguous. Trimming took off 5 bases at V and 6 bases at J, with 13 bases between the two ends. Germline CDR1 SGHAT, CDR2 FQDESV (reference sequence). The CDR3 is 13 amino acids. CDR3 residues: CASSARTRSEAFF. The CDR3 bases are TGTGCCAGCAGCGCCCGGACCCGCTCTGAAGCTTTCTTT.

The chain links TRBV11-1 to TRBJ2-5, with D possibly being TRBD2 (5 bases). The V gene lost 5 bases and the J gene lost 5 bases, with 18 bases spanning the gap. This CDR3 is built from 15 residues. CDR1 and CDR2 (germline): SGHAT, FQDESV (reference sequence). The CDR3 protein is CASSLGLPRRETQYF. As DNA, the CDR3 is TGTGCCAGCAGCCTAGGACTCCCGCGAAGGGAGACCCAGTACTTC.